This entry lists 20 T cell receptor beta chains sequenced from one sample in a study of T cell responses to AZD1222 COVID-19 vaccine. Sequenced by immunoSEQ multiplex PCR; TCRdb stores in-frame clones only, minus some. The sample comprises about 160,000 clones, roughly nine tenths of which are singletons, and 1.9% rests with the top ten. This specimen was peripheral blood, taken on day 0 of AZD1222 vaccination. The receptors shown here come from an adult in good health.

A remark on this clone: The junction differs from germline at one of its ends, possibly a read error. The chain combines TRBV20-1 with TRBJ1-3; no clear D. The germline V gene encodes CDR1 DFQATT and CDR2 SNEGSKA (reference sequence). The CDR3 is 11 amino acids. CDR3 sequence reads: CSARAGNTIYF. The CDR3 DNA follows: TGCAGTGCAAGAGCTGGAAACACCATATATTTT.

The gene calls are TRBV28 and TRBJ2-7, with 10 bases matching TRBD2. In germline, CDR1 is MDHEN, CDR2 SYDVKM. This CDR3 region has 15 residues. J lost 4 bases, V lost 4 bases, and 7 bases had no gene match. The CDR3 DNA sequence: TGTGCCAGCAGTTCTTCAGCGGGAGGGCAATACGAGCAGTACTTC. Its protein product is CASSSSAGGQYEQYF.

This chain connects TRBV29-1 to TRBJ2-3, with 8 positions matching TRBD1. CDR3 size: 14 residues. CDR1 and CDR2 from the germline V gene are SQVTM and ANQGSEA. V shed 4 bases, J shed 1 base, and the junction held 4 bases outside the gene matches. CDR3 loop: CSVAPTGGTDTQYF. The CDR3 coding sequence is TGCAGCGTTGCCCCGACAGGGGGCACAGATACGCAGTATTTT.

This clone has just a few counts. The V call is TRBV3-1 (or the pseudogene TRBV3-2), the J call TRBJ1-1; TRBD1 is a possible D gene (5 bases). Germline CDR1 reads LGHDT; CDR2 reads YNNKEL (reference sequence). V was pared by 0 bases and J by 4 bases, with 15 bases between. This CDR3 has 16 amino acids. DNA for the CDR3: TGTGCCAGCAGCCAAGAGCTGAGGGGTATGGGCACTGAAGCTTTCTTT. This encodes CASSQELRGMGTEAFF.

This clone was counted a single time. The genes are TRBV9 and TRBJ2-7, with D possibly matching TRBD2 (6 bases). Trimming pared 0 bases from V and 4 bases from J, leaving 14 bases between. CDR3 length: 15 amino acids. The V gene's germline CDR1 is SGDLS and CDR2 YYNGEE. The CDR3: CASSVAGVDLYEQYF. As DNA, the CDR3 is TGTGCCAGCAGCGTAGCGGGAGTTGATTTATACGAGCAGTACTTC.

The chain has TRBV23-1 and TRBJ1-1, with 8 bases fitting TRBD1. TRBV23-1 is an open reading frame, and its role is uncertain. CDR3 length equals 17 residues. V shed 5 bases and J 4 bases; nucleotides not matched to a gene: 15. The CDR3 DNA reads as TGCGCCAGCAGTGGCCTCCTCAGGGGGCGCTCGATCACTGAAGCTTTCTTT. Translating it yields CASSGLLRGRSITEAFF.

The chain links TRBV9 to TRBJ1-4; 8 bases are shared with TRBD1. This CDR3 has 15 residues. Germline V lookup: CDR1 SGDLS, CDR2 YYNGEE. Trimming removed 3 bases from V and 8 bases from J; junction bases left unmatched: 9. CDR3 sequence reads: CASSAQTGVTEKLFF. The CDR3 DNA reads TGTGCCAGCAGCGCCCAGACAGGGGTGACGGAAAAACTGTTTTTT.

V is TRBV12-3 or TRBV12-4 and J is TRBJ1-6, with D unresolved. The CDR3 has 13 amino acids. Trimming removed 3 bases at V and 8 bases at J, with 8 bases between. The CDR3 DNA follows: TGTGCCAGCAGTTTTCGGGGATATTCACCCCTCCACTTT. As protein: CASSFRGYSPLHF.

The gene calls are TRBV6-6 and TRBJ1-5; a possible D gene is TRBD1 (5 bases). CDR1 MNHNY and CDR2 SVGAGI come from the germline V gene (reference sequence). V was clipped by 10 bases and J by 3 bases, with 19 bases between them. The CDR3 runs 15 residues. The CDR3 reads CATDKGKGSNQPQHF. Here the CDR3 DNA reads TGTGCCACCGATAAGGGGAAGGGTTCCAATCAGCCCCAGCATTTT.

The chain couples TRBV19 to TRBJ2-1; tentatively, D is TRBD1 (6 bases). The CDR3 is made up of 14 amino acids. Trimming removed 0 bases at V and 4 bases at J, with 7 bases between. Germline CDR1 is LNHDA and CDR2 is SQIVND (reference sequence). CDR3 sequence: CASSIEQGYNEQFF. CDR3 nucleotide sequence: TGTGCCAGTAGTATAGAGCAGGGGTACAATGAGCAGTTCTTC.

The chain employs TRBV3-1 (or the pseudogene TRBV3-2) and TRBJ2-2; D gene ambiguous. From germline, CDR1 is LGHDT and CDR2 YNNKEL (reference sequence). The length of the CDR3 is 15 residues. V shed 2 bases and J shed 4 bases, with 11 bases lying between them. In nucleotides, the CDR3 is TGTGCCAGCAGCCAAACGCTGACCTCCACCGGGGAGCTGTTTTTT. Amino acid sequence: CASSQTLTSTGELFF.

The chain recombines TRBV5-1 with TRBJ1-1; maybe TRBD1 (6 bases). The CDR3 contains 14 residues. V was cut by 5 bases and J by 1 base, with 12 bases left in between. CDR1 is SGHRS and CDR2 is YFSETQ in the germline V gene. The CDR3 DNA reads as TGCGCCAGCAGTCTTCCGGGGGCGAACACTGAAGCTTTCTTT. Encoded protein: CASSLPGANTEAFF.

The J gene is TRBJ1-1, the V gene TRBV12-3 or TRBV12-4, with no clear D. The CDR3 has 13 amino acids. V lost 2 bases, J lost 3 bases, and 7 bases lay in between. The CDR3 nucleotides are TGTGCCAGCAGTTTAACTTCTGACACTGAAGCTTTCTTT. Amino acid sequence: CASSLTSDTEAFF.

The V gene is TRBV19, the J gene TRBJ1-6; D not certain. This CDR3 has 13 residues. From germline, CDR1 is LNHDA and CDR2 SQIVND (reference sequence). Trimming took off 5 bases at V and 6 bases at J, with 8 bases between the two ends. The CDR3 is CASSYRGNSPLHF. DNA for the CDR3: TGTGCCAGTAGTTATCGGGGTAATTCACCCCTCCACTTT.

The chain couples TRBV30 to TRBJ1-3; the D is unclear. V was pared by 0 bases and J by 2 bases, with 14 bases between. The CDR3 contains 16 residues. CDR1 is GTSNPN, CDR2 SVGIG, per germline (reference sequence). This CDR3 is CAWSVAGTSTGNTIYF. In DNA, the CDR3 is TGTGCCTGGAGTGTTGCGGGCACCAGTACTGGAAACACCATATATTTT.

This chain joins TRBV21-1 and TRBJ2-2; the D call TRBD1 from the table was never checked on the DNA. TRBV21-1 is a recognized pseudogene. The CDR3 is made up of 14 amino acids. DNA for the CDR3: TGTGCCAGCAGTATGGGGCTGAACACCGGGGAGCTGTTTTTT. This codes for CASSMGLNTGELFF.

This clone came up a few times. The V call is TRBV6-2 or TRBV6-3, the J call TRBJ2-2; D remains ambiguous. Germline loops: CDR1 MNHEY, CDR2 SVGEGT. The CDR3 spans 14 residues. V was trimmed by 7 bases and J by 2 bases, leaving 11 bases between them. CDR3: CASTPTSNTGELFF. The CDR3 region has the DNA TGTGCCAGCACCCCGACGAGCAACACCGGGGAGCTGTTTTTT.

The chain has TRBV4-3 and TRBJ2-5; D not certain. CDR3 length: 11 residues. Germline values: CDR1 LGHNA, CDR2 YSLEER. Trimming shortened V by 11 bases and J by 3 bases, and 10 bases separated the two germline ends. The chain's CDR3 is CARPLEETQYF. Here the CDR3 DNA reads TGCGCCCGTCCCTTGGAAGAGACCCAGTACTTC.

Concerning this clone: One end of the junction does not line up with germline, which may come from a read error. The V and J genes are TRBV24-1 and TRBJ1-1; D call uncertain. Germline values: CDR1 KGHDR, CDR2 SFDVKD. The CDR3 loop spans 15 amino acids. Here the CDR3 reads CATSDNTRENAEAFF. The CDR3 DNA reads TGTGCCACCAGTGATAACACTCGGGAGAACGCTGAAGCTTTCTTT.

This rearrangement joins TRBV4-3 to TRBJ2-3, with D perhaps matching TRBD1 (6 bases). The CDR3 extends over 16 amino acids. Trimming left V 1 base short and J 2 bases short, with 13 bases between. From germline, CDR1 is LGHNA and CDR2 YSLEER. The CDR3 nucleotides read TGCGCCAGCAGCCAAGCCAAGGACAGATTCACAGATACGCAGTATTTT. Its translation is CASSQAKDRFTDTQYF.